This is a list of T cell receptor beta chains from one sample in a study of cytomegalovirus exposure and HLA in healthy donors. Using immunoSEQ multiplex PCR, the repertoire was profiled, and TCRdb retains in-frame clones only, with some absent. The table shows fewer than 200,000 clones, with about four fifths occurring only once. Material: PBMCs. The source is a male donor in good health and CMV-seropositive. Each CDR3 is given with its conserved first and last residue. The D gene is left open where the match is weak. Size values are once, few and many counts, or a class for expanded clones, and some rows have none.

v_call: TRBV4-1
j_call: TRBJ2-7
clone_size: few
d_call: NA
cdr3_nt: TGCGCCAGCAGCCTGGAAGAGACAGGCTTGGGCGAGCAGTACTTC
cdr3_aa: CASSLEETGLGEQYF

v_call: TRBV14
j_call: TRBJ2-7
clone_size: NA
d_call: NA
cdr3_nt: TGTGCCAGCAGCCCAATTACAGGGAGCTACGAGCAGTACTTC
cdr3_aa: CASSPITGSYEQYF

v_call: TRBV30
j_call: TRBJ1-2
clone_size: few
d_call: NA
cdr3_nt: TGTGCCTGGACCGTGGATGGGGCAGGATATGGCTACACCTTC
cdr3_aa: CAWTVDGAGYGYTF

v_call: TRBV6-6
j_call: TRBJ1-1
clone_size: few
d_call: TRBD1
cdr3_nt: TGTGCCAGCAGAAAGGACAGGGCGGGCACTGAAGCTTTCTTT
cdr3_aa: CASRKDRAGTEAFF

v_call: TRBV4-2
j_call: TRBJ1-2
clone_size: NA
d_call: TRBD1
cdr3_nt: TGTGCCAGCAGCCAAGAGGGACAGGGAGTTGGCTACACCTTC
cdr3_aa: CASSQEGQGVGYTF

v_call: TRBV30
j_call: TRBJ2-5
clone_size: NA
d_call: TRBD2
cdr3_nt: TGTGCCTGGAGGCCGACTAGCGGGGGGCCTCCCTACCAAGAGACCCAGTACTTC
cdr3_aa: CAWRPTSGGPPYQETQYF

v_call: TRBV5-6
j_call: TRBJ2-2
clone_size: NA
d_call: TRBD2
cdr3_nt: TGTGCCAGCAGCCCAACGGGGGGGTACACCGGGGAGCTGTTTTTT
cdr3_aa: CASSPTGGYTGELFF

v_call: TRBV9
j_call: TRBJ2-3
clone_size: NA
d_call: NA
cdr3_nt: TGTGCCAGCAGCGTAGGAGACGGGATGGGCACAGATACGCAGTATTTT
cdr3_aa: CASSVGDGMGTDTQYF

v_call: TRBV6-6
j_call: TRBJ1-4
clone_size: NA
d_call: TRBD1
cdr3_nt: TGTGCCAGCAGCCCCAGGGGGACCGGAGAAAAACTGTTTTTT
cdr3_aa: CASSPRGTGEKLFF

v_call: TRBV6-1
j_call: TRBJ1-1
clone_size: NA
d_call: NA
cdr3_nt: TGTGCCAGCAGTGAGGCCTTCACTGAAGCTTTCTTT
cdr3_aa: CASSEAFTEAFF

v_call: TRBV18
j_call: TRBJ2-3
clone_size: NA
d_call: NA
cdr3_nt: TGTGCCAGCTCACTGGGAAACCGGGACTCGGAAGATACGCAGTATTTT
cdr3_aa: CASSLGNRDSEDTQYF

v_call: TRBV5-1
j_call: TRBJ2-7
clone_size: NA
d_call: TRBD1
cdr3_nt: TGCGCCAGCAGCTTGGCGACAGGGCCTGCCGGGGAGGAGCAGTACTTC
cdr3_aa: CASSLATGPAGEEQYF

v_call: TRBV12-1
j_call: TRBJ1-1
clone_size: NA
d_call: NA
cdr3_nt: TGTGCCAGCAGCTTTAGAACAGGGGTAGATGCCACTGAAGCTTTCTTT
cdr3_aa: CASSFRTGVDATEAFF

v_call: TRBV6-5
j_call: TRBJ2-1
clone_size: NA
d_call: TRBD2
cdr3_nt: TGTGCCAGCAGTCCCGCCGGGACTAGAGTCAATGAGCAGTTCTTC
cdr3_aa: CASSPAGTRVNEQFF

v_call: TRBV18
j_call: TRBJ2-2
clone_size: NA
d_call: TRBD2
cdr3_nt: TGTGCCAGCTCATCTAGCGGGGGAGGCACCGGGGAGCTGTTTTTT
cdr3_aa: CASSSSGGGTGELFF

v_call: TRBV5-1
j_call: TRBJ2-2
clone_size: NA
d_call: NA
cdr3_nt: TGCGCCAGCTCCGGACTTGACACCGGGGAGCTGTTTTTT
cdr3_aa: CASSGLDTGELFF

v_call: TRBV5-6
j_call: TRBJ1-2
clone_size: few
d_call: NA
cdr3_nt: TGTGCCAGCAGCTCACCGGGACTCAACATCTATGGCTACACCTTC
cdr3_aa: CASSSPGLNIYGYTF

v_call: TRBV9
j_call: TRBJ2-1
clone_size: once
d_call: TRBD1
cdr3_nt: TGTGCCAGCAGCGTGGGGACAGCTGAGCAGTTCTTC
cdr3_aa: CASSVGTAEQFF

v_call: TRBV5-1
j_call: TRBJ2-2
clone_size: NA
d_call: NA
cdr3_nt: TGCGCCAGCAGCTTAGGAGCGTCCCTTTACTCGAACACCGGGGAGCTGTTTTTT
cdr3_aa: CASSLGASLYSNTGELFF

v_call: TRBV15
j_call: TRBJ1-1
clone_size: NA
d_call: TRBD1
cdr3_nt: TGTGCCACCAGTGGGGGGAGAGCAGGGGGGATGAACACTGAAGCTTTCTTT
cdr3_aa: CATSGGRAGGMNTEAFF

v_call: TRBV13
j_call: TRBJ2-7
clone_size: NA
d_call: TRBD1
cdr3_nt: TGTGCCACCGGGACAGGTGGCTCCTACGAGCAGTACTTC
cdr3_aa: CATGTGGSYEQYF

v_call: TRBV7-3
j_call: TRBJ2-1
clone_size: once
d_call: NA
cdr3_nt: TGTGCCAGCAGCTTAGAGGGCCGGTCCCTTTACAATGAGCAGTTCTTC
cdr3_aa: CASSLEGRSLYNEQFF

v_call: TRBV9
j_call: TRBJ1-2
clone_size: NA
d_call: NA
cdr3_nt: TGTGCCAGCAGCGTAGGGGGAGGGGACTATGGCTACACCTTC
cdr3_aa: CASSVGGGDYGYTF

v_call: TRBV6-4
j_call: TRBJ2-3
clone_size: NA
d_call: TRBD2
cdr3_nt: TGTGCCAGCAGTGACTCACCGGGGGGGGCAGATACGCAGTATTTT
cdr3_aa: CASSDSPGGADTQYF

v_call: TRBV20-1
j_call: TRBJ1-1
clone_size: NA
d_call: NA
cdr3_nt: TGCAGTGCACTTCTGAACACTGAAGCTTTCTTT
cdr3_aa: CSALLNTEAFF

v_call: TRBV2
j_call: TRBJ2-3
clone_size: NA
d_call: NA
cdr3_nt: TGTGCCAGCCCGCCATCCGGGGGGCCAGGAGATACGCAGTATTTT
cdr3_aa: CASPPSGGPGDTQYF